This T cell receptor beta chain was retrieved from a study of shared clonotypes between healthy human individuals. Clones were read by immunoSEQ multiplex PCR, and TCRdb kept only the in-frame ones, dropping some. Found here are some 2 million clones, roughly 96% of them singletons; the top ten hold 0.1% to 0.15%. The V gene's germline CDR1 is ENHRY and CDR2 SYGVKD. V lost 3 bases to trimming and J lost 1 base; unmatched junction nucleotides: 3. The CDR3 is 14 amino acids. The chain is built from TRBV10-3 and TRBJ2-7; 7 bases fit TRBD2. The clonotype originates from a man in his late teens or twenties in good health. Sequences were obtained from naive CD4+ T cells sorted from blood. This sample's subset: CD45RA+ positively selected. The CDR3 reads CAISEQAGSYEQYF. As DNA, the CDR3 is TGTGCCATCAGTGAACAAGCGGGATCCTACGAGCAGTACTTC.